Presented here are 13 T cell receptor beta chains from one specimen sequenced in a study of blood T cell repertoires in COVID-19. Assay: immunoSEQ multiplex PCR; the TCRdb copy retains only in-frame clones and omits some. The sample holds about 180,000 clones, roughly 78% seen once. The sample consisted of peripheral blood. Receptor source: a man between 65 and 85 years old with active or convalescent COVID-19.

The chain recombines TRBV7-6 with TRBJ1-2; the D is unclear. This CDR3 is 15 amino acids long. The V end lost 6 bases, the J end lost 2 bases, and 16 bases lay between the germline ends. The germline V gene encodes CDR1 SGHVS and CDR2 FNYEAQ. The CDR3 DNA reads as TGTGCCAGCAGTTTGAACCCTACGCTCAACTATGGCTACACCTTC. It translates to CASSLNPTLNYGYTF.

V gene TRBV13 combines with J gene TRBJ1-2, with D maybe TRBD1 (5 bases). The germline CDR1 and CDR2 sequences are PRHDT and FYEKMQ (reference sequence). This CDR3 is 17 amino acids long. Between the trimmed V and J ends, which lost 2 bases and 0 bases, there was a span of 16 bases. This chain's CDR3 is CASSLKYQGSPNYGYTF. The DNA for the CDR3 is TGTGCCAGCAGCTTAAAGTATCAGGGTTCGCCTAACTATGGCTACACCTTC.

As concerns this clone: Other DNA sequences in this sample translate to the same CDR3. This chain uses TRBV28 with TRBJ2-5, with D possibly being TRBD2 (8 bases). Trimming removed 3 bases at V and 5 bases at J, with 19 bases between. The CDR3 is 16 amino acids. Germline CDR1 MDHEN, CDR2 SYDVKM. CDR3 bases: TGTGCCAGCAGTTTGAGGAGGGGGCGGGGGGAGGAGACCCAGTACTTC. It encodes CASSLRRGRGEETQYF.

The chain combines TRBV9 with TRBJ2-3, with D unclear. From germline, CDR1 is SGDLS and CDR2 YYNGEE. The CDR3 length is 17 residues. Between the trimmed V and J ends, which lost 1 base and 0 bases, there was a span of 15 bases. CDR3 protein: CASSVTPKPTSTDTQYF. In nucleotides, the CDR3 is TGTGCCAGCAGCGTAACCCCGAAGCCCACTAGCACAGATACGCAGTATTTT.

The rearrangement uses TRBV5-1 and TRBJ2-1, with TRBD1 identical over 8 bases. The CDR3 covers 15 residues. The ends lost 4 bases at V and 8 bases at J; junction bases unmatched: 11. Germline V gives CDR1 SGHRS, CDR2 YFSETQ. CDR3: CASSSTGTGVDEQFF. As DNA, the CDR3 is TGCGCCAGCAGCAGCACCGGGACAGGCGTCGATGAGCAGTTCTTC.

The rearrangement uses TRBV12-5 and TRBJ1-2; 8 nucleotides agree with TRBD1. The CDR3 covers 14 residues. From germline, CDR1 is LGHNT and CDR2 FRNRAP. V shed 4 bases and J 8 bases; nucleotides not matched to a gene: 9. Here the CDR3 reads CASGWDRSFKGYTF. The CDR3 DNA reads as TGTGCTAGTGGTTGGGACAGGTCGTTTAAGGGCTACACCTTC.

The CDR3 region is CASSYSYGQGYSYEQYF. The CDR3 coding sequence is TGTGCCAGCAGTTACTCGTACGGACAGGGATATTCTTACGAGCAGTACTTC. This chain connects TRBV6-2 or TRBV6-3 to TRBJ2-7; 8 bases are a match to TRBD1. Per germline, CDR1 MNHEY and CDR2 SVGEGT. Trimming cost V 0 bases and J 4 bases; bases outside gene matches: 11. The CDR3 loop spans 17 amino acids.

The chain has TRBV13 and TRBJ2-1; possibly TRBD1 for D (6 bases). The CDR3 consists of 14 residues. Germline V gives CDR1 PRHDT, CDR2 FYEKMQ (reference sequence). V was shortened by 2 bases and J by 2 bases, with 7 bases between the two germline ends. The CDR3: CASSLRGTYNEQFF. CDR3 nucleotides: TGTGCCAGCAGCTTAAGGGGGACCTACAATGAGCAGTTCTTC.

The genes are TRBV5-1 and TRBJ1-6, with 8 bases aligning to TRBD1. V dropped 4 bases and J dropped 11; count of bases not matched to a gene: 17. From germline, CDR1 is SGHRS and CDR2 YFSETQ. This CDR3 spans 17 amino acids. The CDR3 bases are TGCGCCAGCAGCATCGGACAGGGTAGTGCGGAATATGCACCCCTCCACTTT. Amino acid sequence: CASSIGQGSAEYAPLHF.

For the CDR3, the DNA is TGTGCCAGCAGCCAGGGGGAGACACAGAACACTGAAGCTTTCTTT. This sequence encodes CASSQGETQNTEAFF. This chain links TRBV2 with TRBJ1-1, with 7 bases that match TRBD1. The CDR3 sequence is 15 residues long. The germline gives CDR1 SNHLY, CDR2 FYNNEI. With 6 bases clipped from V and 1 base from J, the junction kept 8 bases outside the gene matches. The whole variable domain, filled in from reference TRBV2 and TRBJ1-1, reads EPEVTQTPSHQVTQMGQEVILRCVPISNHLYFYWYRQILGQKVEFLVSFYNNEISEKSEIFDDQFSVERPDGSNFTLKIRSTKLEDSAMYFCASSQGETQNTEAFFGQGTRLTVV.

The chain carries TRBV5-1 and TRBJ2-3; D is undetermined. Germline CDR1 and CDR2: SGHRS and YFSETQ. This CDR3 contains 14 residues. Trimming stripped 3 bases from V and 1 base from J, with 9 bases between. CDR3 sequence (DNA): TGCGCCAGCAGCTCACTATCCCGCACAGATACGCAGTATTTT. Translated, it gives CASSSLSRTDTQYF.

The chain uses TRBV10-3 and TRBJ2-7, with D possibly being TRBD2 (5 bases). CDR1 and CDR2 from the germline V gene are ENHRY and SYGVKD. The CDR3 is 14 amino acids. The V and J ends lost 6 bases and 0 bases respectively, with 12 bases between them. The CDR3 loop reads CAISEGASSYEQYF. The CDR3, as DNA: TGTGCCATCAGCGAGGGTGCGAGCTCCTACGAGCAGTACTTC.

J is TRBJ2-3 and V is TRBV9; 12 bases align to TRBD2. The CDR3 covers 18 residues. The trim removed 4 bases at V and 2 bases at J, leaving 11 bases unmatched. Looked up from germline, CDR1 is SGDLS and CDR2 is YYNGEE. In nucleotides, the CDR3 is TGTGCCAGCAGCCTCCCGGACACTAGCGGGGGGACCACAGATACGCAGTATTTT. Protein product: CASSLPDTSGGTTDTQYF. The entire variable domain, with the rest obtained from reference TRBV9 and TRBJ2-3, is as follows: DSGVTQTPKHLITATGQRVTLRCSPRSGDLSVYWYQQSLDQGLQFLIQYYNGEERAKGNILERFSAQQFPDLHSELNLSSLELGDSALYFCASSLPDTSGGTTDTQYFGPGTRLTVL.